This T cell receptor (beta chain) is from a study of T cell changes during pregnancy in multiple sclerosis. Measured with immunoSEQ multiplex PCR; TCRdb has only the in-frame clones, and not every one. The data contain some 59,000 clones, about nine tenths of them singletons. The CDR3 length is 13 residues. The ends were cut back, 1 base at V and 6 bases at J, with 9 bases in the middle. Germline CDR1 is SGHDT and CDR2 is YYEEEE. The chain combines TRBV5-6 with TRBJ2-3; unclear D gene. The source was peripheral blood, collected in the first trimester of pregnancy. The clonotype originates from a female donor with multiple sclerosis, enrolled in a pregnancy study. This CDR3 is CASSLFYPDTQYF. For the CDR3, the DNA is TGTGCCAGCAGCTTGTTTTATCCGGATACGCAGTATTTT.